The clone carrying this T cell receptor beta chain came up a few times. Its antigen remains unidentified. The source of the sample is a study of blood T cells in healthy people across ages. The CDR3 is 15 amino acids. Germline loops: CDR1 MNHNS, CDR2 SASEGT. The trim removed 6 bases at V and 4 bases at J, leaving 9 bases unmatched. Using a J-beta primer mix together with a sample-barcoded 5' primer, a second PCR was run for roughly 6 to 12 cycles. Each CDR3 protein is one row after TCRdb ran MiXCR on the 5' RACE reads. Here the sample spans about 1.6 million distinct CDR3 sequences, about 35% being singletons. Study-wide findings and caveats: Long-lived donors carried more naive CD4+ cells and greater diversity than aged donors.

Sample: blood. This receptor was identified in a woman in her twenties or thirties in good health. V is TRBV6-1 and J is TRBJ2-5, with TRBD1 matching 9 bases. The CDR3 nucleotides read TGTGCCAGCAGCCGACAGGGGGAGATCGGAGAGACCCAGTACTTC. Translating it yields CASSRQGEIGETQYF.